What follows is one TCR beta chain and its context. A much larger clone differs from this one at a single base, so this may be a read error. The read terminates 3 residues before the CDR3 end, so the remaining end is supplied by the germline J gene. The sample belongs to a study of T cell clonality in common variable immunodeficiency. Profiled with immunoSEQ multiplex PCR; TCRdb holds only in-frame clones, not every one. The sample contains 40,000 to 65,000 clones, none of them singletons. CDR3 length equals 14 residues. CDR1 and CDR2 from the germline V gene are SGHRS and YFSETQ. The specimen sequenced was peripheral blood mononuclear cells. The sequence derives from a person aged 18 to 70 in good health. This sequence joins TRBV5-1 and TRBJ2-5; possible D gene TRBD2, 5 bases. The CDR3 protein is CASSWASSTDTQYF. Partial CDR3 DNA: TGCGCCAGCAGCTGGGCTTCTAGCACAGATACC.